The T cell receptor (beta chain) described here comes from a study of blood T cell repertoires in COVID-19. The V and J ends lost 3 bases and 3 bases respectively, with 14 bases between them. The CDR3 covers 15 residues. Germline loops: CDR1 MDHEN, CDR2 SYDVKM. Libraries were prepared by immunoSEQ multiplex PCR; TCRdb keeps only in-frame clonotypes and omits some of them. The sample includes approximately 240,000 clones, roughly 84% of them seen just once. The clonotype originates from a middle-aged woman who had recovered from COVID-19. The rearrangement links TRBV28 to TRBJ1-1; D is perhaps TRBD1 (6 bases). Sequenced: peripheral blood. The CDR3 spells CASSFYRVSDTEAFF. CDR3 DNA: TGTGCCAGCAGTTTCTACAGGGTTTCTGACACTGAAGCTTTCTTT.